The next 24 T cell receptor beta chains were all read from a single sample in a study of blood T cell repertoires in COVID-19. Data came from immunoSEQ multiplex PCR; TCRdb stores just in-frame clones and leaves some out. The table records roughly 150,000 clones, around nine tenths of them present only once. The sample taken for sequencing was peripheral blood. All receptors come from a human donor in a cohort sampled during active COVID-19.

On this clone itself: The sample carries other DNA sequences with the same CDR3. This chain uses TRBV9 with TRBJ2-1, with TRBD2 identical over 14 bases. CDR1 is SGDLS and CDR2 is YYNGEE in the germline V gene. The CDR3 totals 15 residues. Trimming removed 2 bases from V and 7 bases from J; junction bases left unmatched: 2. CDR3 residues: CASSVTSGGANEQFF. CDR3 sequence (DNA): TGTGCCAGCAGCGTGACTAGCGGGGGGGCAAATGAGCAGTTCTTC.

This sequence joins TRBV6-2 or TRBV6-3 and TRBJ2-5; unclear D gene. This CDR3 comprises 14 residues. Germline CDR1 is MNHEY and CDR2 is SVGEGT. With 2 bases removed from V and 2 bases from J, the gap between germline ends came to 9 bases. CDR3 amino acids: CASSYGPSQETQYF. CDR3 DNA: TGTGCCAGCAGTTACGGGCCCTCACAAGAGACCCAGTACTTC.

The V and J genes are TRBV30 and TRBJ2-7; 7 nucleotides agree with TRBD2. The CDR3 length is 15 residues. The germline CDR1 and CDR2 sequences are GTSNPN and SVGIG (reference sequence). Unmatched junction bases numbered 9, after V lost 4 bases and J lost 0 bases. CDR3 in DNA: TGTGCCTGGATGGGGGGGAGTGGGGCCTCCTACGAGCAGTACTTC. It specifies CAWMGGSGASYEQYF. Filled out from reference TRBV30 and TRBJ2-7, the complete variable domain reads SQTIHQWPATLVQPVGSPLSLECTVEGTSNPNLYWYRQAAGRGLQLLFYSVGIGQISSEVPQNLSASRPQDRQFILSSKKLLLSDSGFYLCAWMGGSGASYEQYFGPGTRLTVT.

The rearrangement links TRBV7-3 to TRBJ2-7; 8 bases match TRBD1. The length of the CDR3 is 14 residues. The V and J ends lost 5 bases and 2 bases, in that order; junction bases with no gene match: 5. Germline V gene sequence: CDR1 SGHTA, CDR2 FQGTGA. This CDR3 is CASSPGTGPYEQYF. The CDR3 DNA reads TGTGCCAGCAGCCCCGGGACAGGTCCCTACGAGCAGTACTTC.

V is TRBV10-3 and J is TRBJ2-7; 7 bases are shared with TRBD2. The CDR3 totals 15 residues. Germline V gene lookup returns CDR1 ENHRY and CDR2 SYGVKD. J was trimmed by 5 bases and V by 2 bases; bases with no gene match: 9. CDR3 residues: CAISENGGRAHEQYF. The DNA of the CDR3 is TGTGCCATCAGTGAGAACGGGGGGAGGGCCCACGAGCAGTACTTC.

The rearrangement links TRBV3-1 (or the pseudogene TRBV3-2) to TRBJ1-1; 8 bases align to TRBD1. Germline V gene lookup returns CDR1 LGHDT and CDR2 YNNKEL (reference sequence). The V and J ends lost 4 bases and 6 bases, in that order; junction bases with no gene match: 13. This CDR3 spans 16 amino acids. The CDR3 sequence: CASSRITGQGASEAFF. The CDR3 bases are TGTGCCAGCAGCCGTATCACTGGACAGGGCGCCTCTGAAGCTTTCTTT.

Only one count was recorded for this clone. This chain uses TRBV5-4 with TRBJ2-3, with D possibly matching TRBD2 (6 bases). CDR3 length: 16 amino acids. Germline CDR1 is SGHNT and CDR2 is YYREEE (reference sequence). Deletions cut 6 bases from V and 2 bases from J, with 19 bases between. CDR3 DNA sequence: TGTGCCAGCACCACTAAGGCGGGGAAGAACACAGATACGCAGTATTTT. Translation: CASTTKAGKNTDTQYF.

The CDR3 DNA reads TGTGCCAGCAGCCCCCGCCCCGCCGCGGCTAGCGGGACGAGCTCCTACAATGAGCAGTTCTTC. It codes for CASSPRPAAASGTSSYNEQFF. The chain recombines TRBV7-6 with TRBJ2-1, with TRBD2 matching over 9 bases. The CDR3 spans 21 residues. Losses at the gene ends were 5 bases for V and 0 bases for J; bases not matched to a gene: 20. The germline CDR1 and CDR2 sequences are SGHVS and FNYEAQ.

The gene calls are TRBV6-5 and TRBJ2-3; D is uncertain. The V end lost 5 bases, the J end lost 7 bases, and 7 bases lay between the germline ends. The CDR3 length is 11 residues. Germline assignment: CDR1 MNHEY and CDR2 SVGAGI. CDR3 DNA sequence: TGTGCCAGCAGTCGCGACAATACGCAGTATTTT. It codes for CASSRDNTQYF.

Here the CDR3 DNA reads TGTGCCAGCAGCTACCTAGCGGGAGGATCCGAGCAGTACTTC. Its translation is CASSYLAGGSEQYF. The V call is TRBV11-3, the J call TRBJ2-7; the match to TRBD2 covers 11 bases. The J segment lost 6 bases and the V segment lost 4 bases, leaving 5 bases of the junction unmatched. CDR3 length: 14 amino acids. Germline V CDR1 and CDR2: SGHNT, YENEEA. Variable domain in full (rest from reference TRBV11-3 and TRBJ2-7): EAGVVQSPRYKIIEKKQPVAFWCNPISGHNTLYWYLQNLGQGPELLIRYENEEAVDDSQLPKDRFSAERLKGVDSTLKIQPAELGDSAVYLCASSYLAGGSEQYFGPGTRLTVT.

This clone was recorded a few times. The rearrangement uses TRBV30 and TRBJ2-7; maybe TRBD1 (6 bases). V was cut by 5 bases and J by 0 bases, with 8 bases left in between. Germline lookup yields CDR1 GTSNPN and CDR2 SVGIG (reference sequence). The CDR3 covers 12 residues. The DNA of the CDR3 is TGTGCCTGGGGGACACTCTCCTACGAGCAGTACTTC. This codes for CAWGTLSYEQYF.

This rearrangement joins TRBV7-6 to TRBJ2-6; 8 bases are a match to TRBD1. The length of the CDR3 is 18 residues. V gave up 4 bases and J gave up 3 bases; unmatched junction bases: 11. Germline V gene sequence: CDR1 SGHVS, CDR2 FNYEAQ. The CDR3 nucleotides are TGTGCCAGCAGCTCAAGTACTCAGGGGGCAGGTGGGGCCAACGTCCTGACTTTC. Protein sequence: CASSSSTQGAGGANVLTF.

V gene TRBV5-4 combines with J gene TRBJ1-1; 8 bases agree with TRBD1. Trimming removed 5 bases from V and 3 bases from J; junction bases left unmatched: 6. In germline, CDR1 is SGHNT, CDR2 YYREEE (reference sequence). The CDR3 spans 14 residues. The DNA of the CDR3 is TGTGCCAGCAGACGACTGGACAGGGACACTGAAGCTTTCTTT. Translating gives CASRRLDRDTEAFF.

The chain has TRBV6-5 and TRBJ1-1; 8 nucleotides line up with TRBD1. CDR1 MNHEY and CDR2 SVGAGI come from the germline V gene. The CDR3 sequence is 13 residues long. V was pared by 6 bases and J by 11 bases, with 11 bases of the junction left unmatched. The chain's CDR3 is CASSSIRQGRAFF. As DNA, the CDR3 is TGTGCCAGCAGCAGCATCCGACAGGGGCGGGCTTTCTTT.

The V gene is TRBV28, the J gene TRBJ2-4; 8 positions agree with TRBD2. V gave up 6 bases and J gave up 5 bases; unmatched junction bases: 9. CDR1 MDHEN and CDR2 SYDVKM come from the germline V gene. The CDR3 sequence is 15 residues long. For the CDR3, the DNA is TGTGCCAGCAGGCCCCCCGGGGGGGAGGAAAACATTCAGTACTTC. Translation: CASRPPGGEENIQYF.

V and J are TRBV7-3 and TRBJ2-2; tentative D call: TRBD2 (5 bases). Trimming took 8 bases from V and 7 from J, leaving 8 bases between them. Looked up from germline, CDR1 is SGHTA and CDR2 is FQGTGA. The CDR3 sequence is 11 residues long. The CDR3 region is CASSRGGELFF. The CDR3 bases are TGTGCCAGCTCCCGGGGCGGGGAGCTGTTTTTT.

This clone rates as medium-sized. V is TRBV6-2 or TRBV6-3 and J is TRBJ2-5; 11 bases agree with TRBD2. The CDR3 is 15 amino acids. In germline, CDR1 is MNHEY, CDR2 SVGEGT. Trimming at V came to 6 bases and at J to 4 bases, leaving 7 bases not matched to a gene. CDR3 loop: CASSETSGGPETQYF. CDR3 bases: TGTGCCAGCAGCGAAACTAGCGGGGGACCAGAGACCCAGTACTTC.

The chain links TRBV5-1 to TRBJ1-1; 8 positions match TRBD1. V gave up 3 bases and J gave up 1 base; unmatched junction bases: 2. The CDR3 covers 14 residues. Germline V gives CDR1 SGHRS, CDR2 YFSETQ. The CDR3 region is CASSSTGENTEAFF. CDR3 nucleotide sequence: TGCGCCAGCAGCTCGACAGGGGAGAACACTGAAGCTTTCTTT. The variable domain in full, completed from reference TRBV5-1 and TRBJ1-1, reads KAGVTQTPRYLIKTRGQQVTLSCSPISGHRSVSWYQQTPGQGLQFLFEYFSETQRNKGNFPGRFSGRQFSNSRSEMNVSTLELGDSALYLCASSSTGENTEAFFGQGTRLTVV.

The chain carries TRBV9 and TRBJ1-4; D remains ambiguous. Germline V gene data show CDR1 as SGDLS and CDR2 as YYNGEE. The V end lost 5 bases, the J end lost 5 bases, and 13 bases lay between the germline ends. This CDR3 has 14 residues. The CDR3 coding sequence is TGTGCCAGCAGTCCCCTCTCGGGGAATGAAAAACTGTTTTTT. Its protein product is CASSPLSGNEKLFF.

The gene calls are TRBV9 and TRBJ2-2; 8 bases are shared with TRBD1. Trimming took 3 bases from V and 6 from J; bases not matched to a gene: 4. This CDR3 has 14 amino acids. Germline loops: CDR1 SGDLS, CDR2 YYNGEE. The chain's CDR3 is CASSGTGSAGELFF. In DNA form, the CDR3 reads TGTGCCAGCAGCGGGACAGGGAGCGCCGGGGAGCTGTTTTTT.

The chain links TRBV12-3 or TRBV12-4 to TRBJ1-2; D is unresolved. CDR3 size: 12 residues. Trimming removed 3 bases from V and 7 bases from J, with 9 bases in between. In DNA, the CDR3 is TGTGCCAGCAGTTTCTGGGGAGGTGGCTACACCTTC. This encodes CASSFWGGGYTF.

CDR3 protein: CAWSGLAGVSTGELFF. CDR3 sequence (DNA): TGTGCCTGGAGCGGACTAGCGGGAGTTAGCACCGGGGAGCTGTTTTTT. The V gene is TRBV30, the J gene TRBJ2-2, with 13 bases fitting TRBD2. The V segment lost 3 bases and the J segment 4 bases; nucleotides outside the gene matches: 5. The CDR3 runs to 16 residues. Germline loops: CDR1 GTSNPN, CDR2 SVGIG (reference sequence).

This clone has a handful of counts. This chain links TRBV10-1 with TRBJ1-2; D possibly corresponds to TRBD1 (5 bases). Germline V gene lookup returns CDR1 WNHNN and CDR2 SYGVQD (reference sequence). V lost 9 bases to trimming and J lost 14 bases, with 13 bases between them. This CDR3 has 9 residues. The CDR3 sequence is CASSLGQTF. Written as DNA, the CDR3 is TGCGCCAGTTCCTTAGGACAAACCTTC.

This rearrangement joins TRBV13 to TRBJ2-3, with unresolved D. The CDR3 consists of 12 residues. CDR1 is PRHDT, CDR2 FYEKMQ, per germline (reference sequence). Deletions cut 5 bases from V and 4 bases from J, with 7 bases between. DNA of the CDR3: TGTGCCAGCAGCCCCTCTTCAGATACGCAGTATTTT. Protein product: CASSPSSDTQYF.